Included here is one TCR beta chain sequence, with context. This specimen comes from a study of blood T cell repertoires in COVID-19. In the authors' workflow: Estimates of nucleated cell counts were drawn from the amplification of reference gene primers. The repertoire was sequenced with immunoSEQ multiplex PCR; TCRdb's copy has only in-frame clones and lacks some. From that table come the V and J calls and clone size; the DNA was used to work out D and trimming. This sample has around 470,000 clones; about 90% occur once, and the top ten carry approximately 0.55%. Germline V gene lookup returns CDR1 SQVTM and CDR2 ANQGSEA. The V end lost 2 bases, the J end lost 0 bases, and 11 bases lay between the germline ends. This CDR3 has 15 amino acids. Participants were aged about 18 to 100 years from roughly 26 US areas.

This TCR was sampled from a man between 18 and 29 years old who had recovered from COVID-19. The specimen sequenced was PBMCs or T cells enriched from blood (not recorded which). V and J are TRBV29-1 and TRBJ1-3; D perhaps matches TRBD1 (5 bases). The CDR3 region is CSVEYRGGSGNTIYF. CDR3 DNA sequence: TGCAGCGTTGAATACCGCGGGGGCTCTGGAAACACCATATATTTT.